This paragraph covers one T cell receptor beta chain sequence. Its antigen is currently unknown. The data derive from a study of cytomegalovirus exposure and HLA in healthy donors. Vbeta (60) and Jbeta (13) primers were used in the PCR. Clones were sequenced by immunoSEQ multiplex PCR, and TCRdb holds only the in-frame ones, with some missing. The sample lists more than 150,000 clones; roughly 80% were seen once. Study findings and constraints: Later on, an analysis showed TCR association rates differing by HLA locus, with DRB1 the most and HLA-C the fewest.

This CDR3 comprises 15 residues. The germline V gene has CDR1 SGHNT and CDR2 YYREEE (reference sequence). V was clipped by 0 bases and J by 2 bases; unmatched bases: 4. Sequencing input: PBMCs. This receptor was identified in a male donor in good health and CMV-seronegative. The genes are TRBV5-4 and TRBJ2-7; 8 bases agree with TRBD1. CDR3 in DNA: TGTGCCAGCAGCTTGGGACAGGGGAAGGCCTACGAGCAGTACTTC. It codes for CASSLGQGKAYEQYF.